A selection of T cell receptor beta chains follows, all from one sample in a study of T cell responses to AZD1222 COVID-19 vaccine. Using immunoSEQ multiplex PCR, the repertoire was profiled, and TCRdb retains in-frame clones only, with some absent. The sample lists 200,000 or so clones, approximately 94% seen once, with about 9.2% in the top ten. Source: peripheral blood, taken on day 0 of AZD1222 vaccination. Source of these receptors: an adult in good health. The CDR3 runs from the conserved cysteine through the conserved F or W. A D gene is named only where the DNA matches it firmly. Not all rows give a size; the values are once, few, many and, for expanded clones, a class.

.	TRBV12-3/TRBV12-4	TRBJ2-1	.	CASQGGGNEQFF	TGTGCCAGCCAGGGGGGAGGCAATGAGCAGTTCTTC
.	TRBV4-1	TRBJ2-7	once	CASSQGGSFYEQYF	TGCGCCAGCAGCCAAGGGGGCTCCTTTTACGAGCAGTACTTC
.	TRBV27	TRBJ1-4	once	CASSRDRNSNPGEKLFF	TGTGCCAGCAGTAGAGATAGAAACAGTAATCCAGGGGAAAAACTGTTTTTT
.	TRBV9	TRBJ2-7	few	CASSRGQYYEQYF	TGTGCCAGCAGCCGAGGACAGTACTACGAGCAGTACTTC
.	TRBV18	TRBJ2-1	.	CASSPLPQGNEQFF	TGTGCCAGCTCACCACTACCCCAGGGCAATGAGCAGTTCTTC
TRBD1	TRBV6-5	TRBJ1-5	.	CASSYRQGNQPQHF	TGTGCCAGCAGTTACCGACAGGGAAATCAGCCCCAGCATTTT
.	TRBV30	TRBJ1-3	once	CAWSKGTGNTIYF	TGTGCCTGGAGTAAGGGAACCGGAAACACCATATATTTT
.	TRBV5-1	TRBJ1-1	.	CASSKATSTEAFF	TGCGCCAGCAGCAAAGCGACGTCCACTGAAGCTTTCTTT
.	TRBV7-2	TRBJ1-2	.	CASSLARGTGYGYTF	TGTGCCAGCAGCTTAGCGCGGGGAACAGGCTATGGCTACACCTTC
.	TRBV5-1	TRBJ1-4	.	CASSLISEGNEKLFF	TGCGCCAGCAGCTTGATCTCGGAGGGGAATGAAAAACTGTTTTTT
TRBD1	TRBV6-4	TRBJ1-3	.	CASSENRGDTIYF	TGTGCCAGCAGTGAGAACAGGGGAGACACCATATATTTT
.	TRBV9	TRBJ1-2	.	CASSVAAQGRPNGYTF	TGTGCCAGCAGCGTAGCTGCCCAGGGACGCCCAAATGGCTACACCTTC
.	TRBV6-5	TRBJ1-1	.	CASINRANTEAFF	TGTGCCAGCATCAACAGGGCCAACACTGAAGCTTTCTTT
.	TRBV5-4	TRBJ2-7	.	CASSQTGGHEQYF	TGTGCCAGCAGCCAGACAGGAGGTCACGAGCAGTACTTC
TRBD1	TRBV7-3	TRBJ2-2	.	CASSPGTGWLSGELFF	TGTGCCAGCAGCCCCGGGACAGGGTGGTTGTCCGGGGAGCTGTTTTTT
TRBD2	TRBV18	TRBJ2-7	once	CASSPVTGGISSKQYF	TGTGCCAGCTCACCTGTGACGGGAGGAATTAGTAGCAAGCAGTACTTC
.	TRBV7-2	TRBJ2-5	.	CASSQGVQETQYF	TGTGCCAGCAGCCAAGGGGTCCAAGAGACCCAGTACTTC
.	TRBV9	TRBJ1-5	.	CASSVDGYSNQPQHF	TGTGCCAGCAGCGTAGACGGGTATAGCAATCAGCCCCAGCATTTT
TRBD2	TRBV29-1	TRBJ2-7	.	CSAGGPGLAGREQYF	TGCAGCGCCGGAGGCCCGGGACTAGCGGGACGGGAGCAGTACTTC
TRBD2	TRBV28	TRBJ2-1	.	CASNPLAGFYNEQFF	TGTGCCAGCAACCCTCTAGCGGGATTCTACAATGAGCAGTTCTTC
TRBD2	TRBV6-2/TRBV6-3	TRBJ2-5	.	CASSSSGSRQTQYF	TGTGCCAGCAGTAGTAGCGGGAGTAGGCAGACCCAGTACTTC
TRBD2	TRBV6-5	TRBJ2-7	few	CASSPLRGDRLYF	TGTGCCAGCAGCCCCCTGCGGGGGGACCGACTGTACTTC
.	TRBV12-3/TRBV12-4	TRBJ2-5	.	CASNGGPRETQYF	TGTGCCAGCAATGGGGGACCGAGGGAGACCCAGTACTTC
.	TRBV28	TRBJ1-5	.	CASSLGLVLSNQPQHF	TGTGCCAGCAGTTTGGGTTTGGTACTTAGCAATCAGCCCCAGCATTTT
TRBD1	TRBV7-2	TRBJ1-4	once	CASSPSSDRGEKLFF	TGTGCCAGCAGCCCCTCCTCGGACAGGGGGGAAAAACTGTTTTTT
TRBD2	TRBV27	TRBJ2-1	.	CASSWTGLAIYEQFF	TGTGCCAGCAGCTGGACGGGACTAGCGATCTATGAGCAGTTCTTC
.	TRBV10-2	TRBJ2-2	.	CASRGTLGNTGELFF	TGCGCCAGCAGGGGGACCCTAGGGAACACCGGGGAGCTGTTTTTT
TRBD1	TRBV19	TRBJ2-5	.	CASSRGTGETQYF	TGTGCCAGTAGTAGGGGGACAGGAGAGACCCAGTACTTC
.	TRBV9	TRBJ2-2	.	CASSFLTNTGELFF	TGTGCCAGCAGCTTTCTTACAAACACCGGGGAGCTGTTTTTT
.	TRBV28	TRBJ1-1	.	CASSLRQTEAFF	TGTGCCAGCAGTCTACGACAGACTGAAGCTTTCTTT
.	TRBV5-1	TRBJ2-1	.	CASSLDVLGKGEQFF	TGCGCCAGCAGCTTGGACGTTCTTGGGAAGGGGGAGCAGTTCTTC
TRBD2	TRBV18	TRBJ2-1	.	CASSPTGLAAYNEQFF	TGTGCCAGCTCCCCAACAGGACTAGCGGCTTACAATGAGCAGTTCTTC
.	TRBV10-3	TRBJ2-1	.	CAISESGGSYNEQFF	TGTGCCATCAGTGAGTCTGGAGGGTCCTACAATGAGCAGTTCTTC
.	TRBV29-1	TRBJ1-2	.	CSVARASYGYTF	TGCAGCGTTGCCAGGGCCTCCTATGGCTACACCTTC
.	TRBV21-1	TRBJ2-3	once	CASSSDTTDTQYF	TGTGCCAGCAGCAGCGACACCACAGATACGCAGTATTTT
.	TRBV5-6	TRBJ1-3	.	CASSLWGNSGNTIYF	TGTGCCAGCAGCTTGTGGGGAAACTCTGGAAACACCATATATTTT
TRBD2	TRBV5-6	TRBJ2-1	.	CASAPGLADYNEQFF	TGTGCCAGCGCACCGGGACTAGCGGATTACAATGAGCAGTTCTTC
.	TRBV27	TRBJ1-1	.	CASSLFPTGTTNTEAFF	TGTGCCAGCAGTTTATTCCCCACCGGGACTACGAACACTGAAGCTTTCTTT
.	TRBV20-1	TRBJ2-3	.	CSASLRDPTDTQYF	TGCAGTGCTAGTTTGCGGGACCCCACAGATACGCAGTATTTT
TRBD1	TRBV7-8	TRBJ2-2	.	CASSLAWRGTGLGAGELFF	TGTGCCAGCAGCTTAGCGTGGCGAGGGACAGGGTTGGGGGCCGGGGAGCTGTTTTTT
TRBD1	TRBV5-3	TRBJ2-7	.	CARSRTGDSYEQYF	TGTGCCAGAAGTCGGACAGGGGATAGCTACGAGCAGTACTTC
.	TRBV21-1	TRBJ1-1	.	CASSKEYNLNTEAFF	TGTGCCAGCAGCAAAGAATATAACCTAAACACTGAAGCTTTCTTT
TRBD1	TRBV27	TRBJ2-2	.	CASSSQGAGGELFF	TGTGCCAGCAGTTCCCAGGGGGCGGGCGGGGAGCTGTTTTTT
.	TRBV30	TRBJ1-1	.	CAWMGANEAFF	TGTGCCTGGATGGGGGCGAACGAAGCTTTCTTT
TRBD2	TRBV5-1	TRBJ2-3	.	CASTASGGGDTQYF	TGCGCCAGCACGGCTAGCGGAGGTGGAGATACGCAGTATTTT